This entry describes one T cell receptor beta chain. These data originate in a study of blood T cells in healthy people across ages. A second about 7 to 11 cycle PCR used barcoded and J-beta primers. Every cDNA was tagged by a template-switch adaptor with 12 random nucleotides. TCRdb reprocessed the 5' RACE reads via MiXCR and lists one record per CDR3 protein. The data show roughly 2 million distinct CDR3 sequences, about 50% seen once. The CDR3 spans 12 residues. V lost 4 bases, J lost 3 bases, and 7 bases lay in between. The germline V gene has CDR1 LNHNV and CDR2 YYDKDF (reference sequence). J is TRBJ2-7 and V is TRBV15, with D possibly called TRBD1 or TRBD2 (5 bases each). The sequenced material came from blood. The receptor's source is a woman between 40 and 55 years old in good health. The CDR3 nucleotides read TGTGCCACCAGCATTGGGGGCTACGAGCAGTACTTC. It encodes CATSIGGYEQYF.